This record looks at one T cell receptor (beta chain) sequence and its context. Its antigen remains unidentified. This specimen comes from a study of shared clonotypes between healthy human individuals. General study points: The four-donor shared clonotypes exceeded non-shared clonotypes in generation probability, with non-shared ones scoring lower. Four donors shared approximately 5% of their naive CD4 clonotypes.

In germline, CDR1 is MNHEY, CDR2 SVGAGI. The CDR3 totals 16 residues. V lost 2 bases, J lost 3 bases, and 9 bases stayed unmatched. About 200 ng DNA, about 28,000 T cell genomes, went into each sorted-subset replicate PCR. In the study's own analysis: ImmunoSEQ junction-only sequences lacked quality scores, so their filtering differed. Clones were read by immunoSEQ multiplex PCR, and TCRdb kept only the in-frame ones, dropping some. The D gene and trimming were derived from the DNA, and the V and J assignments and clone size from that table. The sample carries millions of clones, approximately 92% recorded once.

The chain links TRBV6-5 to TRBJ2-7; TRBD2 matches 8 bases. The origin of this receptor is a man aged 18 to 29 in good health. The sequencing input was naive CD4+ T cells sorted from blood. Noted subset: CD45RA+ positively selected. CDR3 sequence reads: CASSYTSISGNYEQYF. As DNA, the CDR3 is TGTGCCAGCAGTTACACGTCTATTAGCGGGAACTACGAGCAGTACTTC.